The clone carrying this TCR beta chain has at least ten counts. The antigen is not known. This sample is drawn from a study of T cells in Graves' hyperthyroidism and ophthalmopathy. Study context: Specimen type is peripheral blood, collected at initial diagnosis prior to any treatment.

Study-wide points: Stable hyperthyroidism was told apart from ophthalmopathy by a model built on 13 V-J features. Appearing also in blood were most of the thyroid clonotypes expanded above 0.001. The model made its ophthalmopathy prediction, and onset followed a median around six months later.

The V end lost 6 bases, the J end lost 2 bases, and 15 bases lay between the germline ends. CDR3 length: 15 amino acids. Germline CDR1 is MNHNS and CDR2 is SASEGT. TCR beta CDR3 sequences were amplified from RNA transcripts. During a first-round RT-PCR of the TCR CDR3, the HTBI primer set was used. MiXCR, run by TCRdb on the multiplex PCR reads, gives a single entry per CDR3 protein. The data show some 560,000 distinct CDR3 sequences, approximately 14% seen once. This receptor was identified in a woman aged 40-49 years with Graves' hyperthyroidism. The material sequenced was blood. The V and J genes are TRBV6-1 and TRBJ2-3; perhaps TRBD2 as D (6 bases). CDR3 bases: TGTGCCAGCAGAGAACTAGCTTCTCTCACAGATACGCAGTATTTT. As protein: CASRELASLTDTQYF.